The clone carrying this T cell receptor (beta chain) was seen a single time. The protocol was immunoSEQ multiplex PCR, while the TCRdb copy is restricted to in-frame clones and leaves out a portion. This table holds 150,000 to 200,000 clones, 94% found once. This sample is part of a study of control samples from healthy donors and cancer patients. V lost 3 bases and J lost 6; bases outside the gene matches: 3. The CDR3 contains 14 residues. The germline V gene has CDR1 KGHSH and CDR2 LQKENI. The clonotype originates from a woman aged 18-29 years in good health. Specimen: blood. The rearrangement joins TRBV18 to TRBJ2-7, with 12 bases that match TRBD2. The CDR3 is CASSPTSGSREQYF. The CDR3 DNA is TGTGCCAGCTCACCGACTAGCGGGAGTCGCGAGCAGTACTTC.